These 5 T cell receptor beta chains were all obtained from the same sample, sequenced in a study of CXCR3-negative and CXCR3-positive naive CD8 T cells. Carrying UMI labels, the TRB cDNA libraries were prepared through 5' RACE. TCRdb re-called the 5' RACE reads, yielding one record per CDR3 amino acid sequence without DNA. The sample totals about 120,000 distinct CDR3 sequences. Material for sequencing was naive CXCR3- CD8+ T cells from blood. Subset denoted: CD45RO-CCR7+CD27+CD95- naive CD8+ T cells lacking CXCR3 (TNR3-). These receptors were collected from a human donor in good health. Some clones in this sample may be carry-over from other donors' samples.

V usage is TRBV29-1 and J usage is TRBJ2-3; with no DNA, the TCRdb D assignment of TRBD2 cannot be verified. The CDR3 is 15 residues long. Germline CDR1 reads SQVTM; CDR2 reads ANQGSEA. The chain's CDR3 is CSVAFTSGSTDTQYF.

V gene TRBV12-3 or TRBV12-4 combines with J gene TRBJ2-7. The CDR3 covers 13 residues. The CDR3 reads CASSYGRTYEQYF.

This CDR3 is CASSLSYGGTDTQYF. The chain combines TRBV5-1 with TRBJ2-3. The CDR3 runs 15 residues. CDR1 is SGHRS and CDR2 is YFSETQ in the germline V gene.

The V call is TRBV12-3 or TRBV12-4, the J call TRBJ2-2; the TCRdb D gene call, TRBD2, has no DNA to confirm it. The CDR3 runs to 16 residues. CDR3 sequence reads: CASSLFSGEYTGELFF.

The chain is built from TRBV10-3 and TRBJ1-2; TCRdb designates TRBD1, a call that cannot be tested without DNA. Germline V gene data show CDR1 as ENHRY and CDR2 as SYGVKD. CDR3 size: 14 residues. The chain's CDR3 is CAISDGQGSYGYTF.